This T cell receptor beta chain appears in the sequencing data of a study of shared clonotypes between healthy human individuals (dated by TCRdb to 2020 to 2022). About the full investigation: The cohort included three men and two women between 18 and 49 years of age. To estimate repertoire size and how much clonotypes are shared between individuals, the study performed deep sequencing of blood TCR repertoires from a handful of healthy adults. Libraries were prepared and TCR repertoires were sequenced by different laboratories using diverse techniques, in order to increase sequencing depth and limit assay-specific biases. Per donor, leukapheresis produced somewhere between about 0.94 and 10 billion PBMCs. Broad study findings and their caveats: Pairwise subsampling indicated that sequencing depth was expected to affect the degree of clonotype sharing among donors. Only blood was sampled, and tissue TCR repertoires likely differ from those in blood. The genetic and exposure-history diversity represented was limited by the small number of donors.

Healthy HIV-negative adults with no recently reported acute infections or vaccinations were included as donors. Only Caucasian adults living in Nashville, Tennessee, USA were represented among the donors. For unsorted samples, 96 million or so PBMCs were counted, and genomic DNA was extracted using the QIAamp DNA Blood Mini kit. Blood was obtained by leukapheresis, after which PBMCs were separated by Ficoll-Histopaque density gradient centrifugation and cryopreserved in liquid nitrogen vapor phase. As to this clone: Its specific antigen is unknown. No base qualities exist here, and no much larger clone lies one base off it.

The germline V gene supplies CDR1 MDHEN and CDR2 SYDVKM. The CDR3 measures 16 amino acids from cysteine to phenylalanine. Of the read, only the CDR3 DNA is kept; its 48 bases are in frame from base 1. From V the trimming removes 5 bases and from J it removes 6 bases, while the gene matches leave 12 bases of the junction unaccounted for. Using the deep immunoSEQ assay, TCR CDR3 regions were amplified from genomic DNA by multiplex PCR. For each cell subset, the extracted genomic DNA was distributed evenly across all wells of several immunoSEQ 96-well plates, and each plate served as one replicate. Each replicate PCR for unsorted PBMC received roughly 300 ng genomic DNA, equal to about 30,000 T cell genomes. Genomic DNA from unsorted PBMC was sequenced over ten immunoSEQ deep assay plates. Purified libraries were measured with a Qubit 3.0 fluorometer, size-checked on a Bioanalyzer 2100, and measured again with the KAPA Library Quantification kit. Every immunoSEQ 96-well plate was sequenced on a separate single-read 150-cycle Illumina NextSeq 550 flow cell. Under the source paper's analysis protocol: Because the immunoSEQ output held only junctional sequences and lacked quality scores, the filtering could not match the filtering applied to full-length reads. To assign V/J genes and CDR3, sequences were annotated against IMGT germline references using PyIR, a Python wrapper for IgBLAST v1.9. Any read was removed if the V/J assignment was weak (E-value above 1e-6), the CDR3 was missing, or the read contained stop codons, out-of-frame junctions, or ambiguous translated residues. V3J clonotypes were defined by identical inferred V gene, J gene, and CDR3 amino acid sequence. Percentage overlap between repertoires was calculated by dividing the number of shared unique clonotypes by the size of the smaller repertoire. RTK rarefaction, the Chao1 estimator, and Recon v2.1 estimates of unobserved clonotypes were used to assess repertoire richness. TCRdb took this table from immuneACCESS and kept in-frame rearrangements with V and J called. Such tables lack part of the clones; where checked against another copy, unresolved V genes explain under half of the gap, and the rest is unexplained. V and J calls and clone size come straight from that table; D and trimming were deduced from the DNA. A total of about 490,000 clones appear in this sample, over 75% of them only once. The leading ten clones occupy about 13% of the sample.

This TCR was recovered from a woman aged 40 to 49 in good health. Some clones in this sample may be carry-over from other donors' samples. Recombination connected TRBV28 to TRBJ2-3; 9 central bases correspond to TRBD2. The source material was PBMCs. The CDR3 corresponds to CASSGPGGRARDTQYF. The DNA reads TGTGCCAGCAGTGGACCGGGCGGGAGGGCCCGGGATACGCAGTATTTT.